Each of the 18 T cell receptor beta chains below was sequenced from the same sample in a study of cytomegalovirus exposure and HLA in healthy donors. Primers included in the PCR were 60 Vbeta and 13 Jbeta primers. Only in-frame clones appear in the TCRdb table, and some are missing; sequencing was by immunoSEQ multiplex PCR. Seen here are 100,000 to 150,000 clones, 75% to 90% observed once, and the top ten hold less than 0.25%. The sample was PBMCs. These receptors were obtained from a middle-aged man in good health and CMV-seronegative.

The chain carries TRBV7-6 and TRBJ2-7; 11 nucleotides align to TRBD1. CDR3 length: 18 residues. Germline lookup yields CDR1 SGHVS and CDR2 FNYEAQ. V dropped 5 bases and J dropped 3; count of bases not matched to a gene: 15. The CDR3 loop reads CASSPTPGTGGSGYEQYF. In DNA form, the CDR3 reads TGTGCCAGCAGCCCCACTCCCGGGACAGGGGGTAGCGGCTACGAGCAGTACTTC.

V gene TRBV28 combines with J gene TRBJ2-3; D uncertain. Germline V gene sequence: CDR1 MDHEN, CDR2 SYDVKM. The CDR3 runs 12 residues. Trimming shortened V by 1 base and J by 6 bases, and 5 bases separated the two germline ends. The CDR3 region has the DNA TGTGCCAGCAGTTTATCCGGGGATACGCAGTATTTT. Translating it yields CASSLSGDTQYF.

Written as DNA, the CDR3 is TGTGCCAGCAGCCGGGGGTCTAACTATGGCTACACCTTC. Encoded protein: CASSRGSNYGYTF. V and J are TRBV6-5 and TRBJ1-2, with TRBD1 as a possible D gene (5 bases). Trimming took off 6 bases at V and 0 bases at J, with 8 bases between the two ends. This CDR3 has 13 residues. Germline values: CDR1 MNHEY, CDR2 SVGAGI.

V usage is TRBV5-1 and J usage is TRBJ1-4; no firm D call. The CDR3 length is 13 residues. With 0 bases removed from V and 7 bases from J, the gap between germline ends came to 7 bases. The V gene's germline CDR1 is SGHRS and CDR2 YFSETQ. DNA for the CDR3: TGCGCCAGCAGCTTGGATAGGAGTGAAAAACTGTTTTTT. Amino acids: CASSLDRSEKLFF.

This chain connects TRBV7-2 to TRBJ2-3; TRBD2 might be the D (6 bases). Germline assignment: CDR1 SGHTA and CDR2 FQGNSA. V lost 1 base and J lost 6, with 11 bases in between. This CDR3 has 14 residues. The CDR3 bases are TGTGCCAGCAGCTTAGATGGGGGGTTGGATACGCAGTATTTT. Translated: CASSLDGGLDTQYF.

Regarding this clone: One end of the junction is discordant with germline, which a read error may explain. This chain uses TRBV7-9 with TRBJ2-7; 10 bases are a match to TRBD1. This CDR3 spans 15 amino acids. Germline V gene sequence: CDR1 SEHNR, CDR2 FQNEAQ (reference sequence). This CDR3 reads CSSSSTGTGEDEQYF. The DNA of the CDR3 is TGTTCCAGCAGCTCAACCGGGACAGGGGAAGACGAGCAGTACTTC.

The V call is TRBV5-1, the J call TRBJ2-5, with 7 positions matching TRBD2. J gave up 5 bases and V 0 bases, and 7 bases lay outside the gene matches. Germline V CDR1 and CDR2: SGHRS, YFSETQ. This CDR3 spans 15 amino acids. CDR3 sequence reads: CASSLGLAEGETQYF. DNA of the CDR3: TGCGCCAGCAGCTTGGGGCTAGCGGAAGGGGAGACCCAGTACTTC.

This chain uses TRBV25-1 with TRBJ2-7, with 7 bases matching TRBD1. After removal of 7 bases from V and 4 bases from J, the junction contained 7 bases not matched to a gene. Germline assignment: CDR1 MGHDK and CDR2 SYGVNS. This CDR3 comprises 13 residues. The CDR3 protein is CASKGTVEYEQYF. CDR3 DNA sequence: TGTGCCAGCAAGGGGACAGTGGAGTACGAGCAGTACTTC.

CDR3 nucleotides: TGTGCCAGCAGCTCCACTATAACGGGGGTGAACGAGCAGTACTTC. Protein: CASSSTITGVNEQYF. The chain employs TRBV7-9 and TRBJ2-7, with a tentative D call TRBD2 (6 bases). The length of the CDR3 is 15 residues. V lost 4 bases to trimming and J lost 5 bases, with 18 bases between them. Germline CDR1 and CDR2: SEHNR and FQNEAQ (reference sequence).

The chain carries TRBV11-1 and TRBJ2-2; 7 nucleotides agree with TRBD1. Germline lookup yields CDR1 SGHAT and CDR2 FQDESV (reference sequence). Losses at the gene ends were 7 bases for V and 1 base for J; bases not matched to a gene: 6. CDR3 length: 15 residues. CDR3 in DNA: TGTGCCAGCACCGAACAGGGGATGAACACCGGGGAGCTGTTTTTT. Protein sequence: CASTEQGMNTGELFF.

DNA for the CDR3: TGTGCCAGCAGTGAAGATAGTGGGGGGGCGTCCAAAAACATTCAGTACTTC. Translation: CASSEDSGGASKNIQYF. This rearrangement joins TRBV6-1 to TRBJ2-4; a possible D gene is TRBD2 (7 bases). The CDR3 length is 17 residues. Germline assignment: CDR1 MNHNS and CDR2 SASEGT. Trimming stripped 1 base from V and 2 bases from J, with 15 bases between.

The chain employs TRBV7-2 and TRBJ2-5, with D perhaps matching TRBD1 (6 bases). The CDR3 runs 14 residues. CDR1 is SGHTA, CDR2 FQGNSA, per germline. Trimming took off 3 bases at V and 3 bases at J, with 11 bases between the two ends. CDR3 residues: CASSFGAGEETQYF. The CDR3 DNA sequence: TGTGCCAGCAGCTTTGGAGCAGGGGAAGAGACCCAGTACTTC.

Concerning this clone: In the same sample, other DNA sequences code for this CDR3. The CDR3 reads CASSFGAGGSTDTQYF. In nucleotides, the CDR3 is TGTGCCAGCAGCTTTGGGGCGGGGGGTAGCACAGATACGCAGTATTTT. This chain connects TRBV7-2 to TRBJ2-3; 8 bases are shared with TRBD2. The CDR3 is made up of 16 amino acids. Germline assignment: CDR1 SGHTA and CDR2 FQGNSA. V was clipped by 3 bases and J by 0 bases; unmatched bases: 5. Complete variable domain (other parts from reference TRBV7-2 and TRBJ2-3): GAGVSQSPSNKVTEKGKDVELRCDPISGHTALYWYRQSLGQGLEFLIYFQGNSAPDKSGLPSDRFSAERTGGSVSTLTIQRTQQEDSAVYLCASSFGAGGSTDTQYFGPGTRLTVL.

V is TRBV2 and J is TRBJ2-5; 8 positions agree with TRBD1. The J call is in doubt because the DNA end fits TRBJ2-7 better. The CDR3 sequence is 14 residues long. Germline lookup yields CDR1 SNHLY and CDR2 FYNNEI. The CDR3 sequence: CASSAQGVSYEQYF. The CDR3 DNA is TGTGCCAGCAGTGCACAGGGGGTCTCCTACGAGCAGTACTTC.

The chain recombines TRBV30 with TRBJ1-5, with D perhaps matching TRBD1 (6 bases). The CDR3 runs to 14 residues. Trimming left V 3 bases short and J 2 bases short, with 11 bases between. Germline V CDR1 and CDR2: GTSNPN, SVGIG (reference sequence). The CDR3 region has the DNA TGTGCCTGGAGGGAGGCAGGGGGCAATCAGCCCCAGCATTTT. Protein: CAWREAGGNQPQHF.

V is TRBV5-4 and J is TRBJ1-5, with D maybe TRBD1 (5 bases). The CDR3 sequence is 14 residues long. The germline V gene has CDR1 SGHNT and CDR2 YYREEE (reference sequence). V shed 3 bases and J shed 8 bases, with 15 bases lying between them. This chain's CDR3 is CASSSAQTREPQHF. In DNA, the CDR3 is TGTGCCAGCAGCTCTGCCCAGACCAGGGAGCCCCAGCATTTT.

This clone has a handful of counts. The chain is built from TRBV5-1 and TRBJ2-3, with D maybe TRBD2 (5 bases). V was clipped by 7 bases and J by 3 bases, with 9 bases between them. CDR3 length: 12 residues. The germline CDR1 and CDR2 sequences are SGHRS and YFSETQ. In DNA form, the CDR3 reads TGCGCCAGCGCGAGGGTAACAGATACGCAGTATTTT. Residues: CASARVTDTQYF.

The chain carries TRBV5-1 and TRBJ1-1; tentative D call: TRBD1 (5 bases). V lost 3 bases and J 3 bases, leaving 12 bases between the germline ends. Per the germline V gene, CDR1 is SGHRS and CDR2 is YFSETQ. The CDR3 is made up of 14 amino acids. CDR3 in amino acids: CASSWQGTDTEAFF. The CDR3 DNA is TGCGCCAGCAGCTGGCAGGGTACGGACACTGAAGCTTTCTTT.